These 14 T cell receptor beta chains were all obtained from the same sample, sequenced in a study of vaccination effects on CD4 cells after COVID-19. Sequencing was preceded by expansion of antigen-specific CD4+ T cells with viral peptide pools in the ViraFEST assay. Isolation of CD4+ T cells took place after more than 9 days of culture. No vaccinee had earlier SARS-CoV-2 infection, and nucleocapsid antibodies were negative. Produced via immunoSEQ multiplex PCR; TCRdb's table is partial and in-frame only. The sample carries 20,000 to 25,000 clones, roughly 73% recorded once. No antigen is known for these receptors. Sample: CD4+ T cells from PBMCs cultured with HCoV-NL63 spike peptides, taken before COVID-19 vaccination. These receptors were taken from a human donor who received a COVID-19 vaccine.

This sequence joins TRBV4-3 and TRBJ1-2; a possible D gene is TRBD1 (6 bases). The V gene's germline CDR1 is LGHNA and CDR2 YSLEER. Trimming pared 1 base from V and 8 bases from J, leaving 11 bases between. CDR3 length: 13 residues. CDR3 sequence reads: CASSQATGSGYTF. The CDR3 DNA sequence: TGCGCCAGCAGCCAAGCTACAGGGAGCGGCTACACCTTC.

The chain uses TRBV7-2 and TRBJ2-7; possibly TRBD1 for D (6 bases). Trimming cost V 5 bases and J 4 bases, with 15 bases left between them. The CDR3 length is 14 residues. Germline V lookup: CDR1 SGHTA, CDR2 FQGNSA. The CDR3: CASSLRGSPYEQYF. The CDR3 DNA sequence: TGTGCCAGCAGCCTAAGGGGGTCCCCTTACGAGCAGTACTTC.

The V and J genes are TRBV19 and TRBJ2-1; D is perhaps TRBD1 (6 bases). The CDR3 is 11 amino acids. Looked up from germline, CDR1 is LNHDA and CDR2 is SQIVND (reference sequence). Trimming removed 7 bases at V and 8 bases at J, with 9 bases between. CDR3 amino acids: CASNEGDEQFF. The CDR3, as DNA: TGTGCCAGTAATGAGGGGGATGAGCAGTTCTTC.

The chain is built from TRBV18 and TRBJ1-2; maybe TRBD1 (5 bases). The CDR3 is 15 residues long. Germline CDR1 is KGHSH and CDR2 is LQKENI. Trimming stripped 2 bases from V and 3 bases from J, with 13 bases between. The CDR3 DNA sequence: TGTGCCAGCTCACCAGCCTGGGACGGCGACTATGGCTACACCTTC. It encodes CASSPAWDGDYGYTF.

The chain has TRBV7-8 and TRBJ2-7; weak D call: TRBD1 (6 bases). Germline lookup yields CDR1 SGHVS and CDR2 FQNEAQ. With 3 bases removed from V and 0 bases from J, the gap between germline ends came to 12 bases. The CDR3 is 15 residues long. The CDR3 here is CASSFSDSSSYEQYF. The CDR3 nucleotides read TGTGCCAGCAGCTTCTCGGACAGTAGCTCCTACGAGCAGTACTTC.

The CDR3: CSGVRGYNEQFF. The CDR3 DNA reads TGCAGCGGTGTACGGGGATACAATGAGCAGTTCTTC. This chain connects TRBV29-1 to TRBJ2-1, with a weak D call TRBD2 (5 bases). This CDR3 region has 12 residues. V dropped 7 bases and J dropped 4 bases, with 11 bases sitting between them. Germline lookup yields CDR1 SQVTM and CDR2 ANQGSEA.

This sequence joins TRBV5-1 and TRBJ2-3; D ambiguous. Germline values: CDR1 SGHRS, CDR2 YFSETQ. CDR3 length equals 15 residues. The ends were cut back, 1 base at V and 2 bases at J, with 11 bases in the middle. CDR3 nucleotides: TGCGCCAGCAGCTTGTCGTCCAGTAACACAGATACGCAGTATTTT. It yields the protein CASSLSSSNTDTQYF. The entire variable domain, with the rest obtained from reference TRBV5-1 and TRBJ2-3, is as follows: KAGVTQTPRYLIKTRGQQVTLSCSPISGHRSVSWYQQTPGQGLQFLFEYFSETQRNKGNFPGRFSGRQFSNSRSEMNVSTLELGDSALYLCASSLSSSNTDTQYFGPGTRLTVL.

This clone was recorded a few times. This chain connects TRBV29-1 to TRBJ2-1, with TRBD2 matching over 8 bases. The CDR3 is 14 residues long. V lost 5 bases, J lost 7 bases, and 10 bases stayed unmatched. CDR1 is SQVTM and CDR2 is ANQGSEA in the germline V gene. CDR3: CSVYQRELGNEQFF. The CDR3 coding sequence is TGCAGCGTTTATCAGCGGGAGCTGGGGAATGAGCAGTTCTTC.

This clone came up a few times. This chain uses TRBV18 with TRBJ1-1, with TRBD1 matching 9 bases. CDR3 size: 14 residues. Germline CDR1 KGHSH, CDR2 LQKENI. After removal of 6 bases from V and 1 base from J, the junction contained 3 bases not matched to a gene. The CDR3 reads CASSQGQGNTEAFF. Written as DNA, the CDR3 is TGTGCCAGCTCCCAGGGACAGGGGAACACTGAAGCTTTCTTT.

V gene TRBV5-6 combines with J gene TRBJ2-3, with D tentatively TRBD2 (6 bases). Germline assignment: CDR1 SGHDT and CDR2 YYEEEE. The V end was cut by 4 bases, the J end by 3 bases, with 9 bases between. The CDR3 is 13 amino acids. The DNA for the CDR3 is TGTGCCAGCAGCACGGGACTGACAGATACGCAGTATTTT. It yields the protein CASSTGLTDTQYF.

In DNA, the CDR3 is TGCGCCAGCAGCTTGGCGCCAGGCGGTTTTGACTACACCTTC. This encodes CASSLAPGGFDYTF. The chain uses TRBV5-1 and TRBJ1-2; D call uncertain. The CDR3 has 14 amino acids. Germline V gene sequence: CDR1 SGHRS, CDR2 YFSETQ. V was shortened by 0 bases and J by 10 bases, with 16 bases between the two germline ends.

Written as DNA, the CDR3 is TGTGCCAGCAGTTTCATGGGGGCATGGAACACTGAAGCTTTCTTT. It is translated as CASSFMGAWNTEAFF. The chain employs TRBV28 and TRBJ1-1, with D perhaps matching TRBD1 (6 bases). Germline CDR1 reads MDHEN; CDR2 reads SYDVKM. Trimming took off 3 bases at V and 1 base at J, with 12 bases between the two ends. The CDR3 is 15 residues long.

This chain connects TRBV7-9 to TRBJ2-7; D not certain. CDR3 size: 16 residues. V lost 4 bases and J lost 5, with 21 bases in between. Germline assignment: CDR1 SEHNR and CDR2 FQNEAQ (reference sequence). The DNA for the CDR3 is TGTGCCAGCAGCTCGCTACCGGGCCAGCTGGTGGACGAGCAGTACTTC. This encodes CASSSLPGQLVDEQYF.

The J gene is TRBJ1-4, the V gene TRBV6-2 or TRBV6-3, with TRBD1 as a possible D gene (5 bases). This CDR3 region has 15 residues. In germline, CDR1 is MNHEY, CDR2 SVGEGT. Deletions cut 2 bases from V and 4 bases from J, with 11 bases between. The CDR3 DNA reads TGTGCCAGCAGTTACGGACACGGGAATAATGAAAAACTGTTTTTT. It is translated as CASSYGHGNNEKLFF.